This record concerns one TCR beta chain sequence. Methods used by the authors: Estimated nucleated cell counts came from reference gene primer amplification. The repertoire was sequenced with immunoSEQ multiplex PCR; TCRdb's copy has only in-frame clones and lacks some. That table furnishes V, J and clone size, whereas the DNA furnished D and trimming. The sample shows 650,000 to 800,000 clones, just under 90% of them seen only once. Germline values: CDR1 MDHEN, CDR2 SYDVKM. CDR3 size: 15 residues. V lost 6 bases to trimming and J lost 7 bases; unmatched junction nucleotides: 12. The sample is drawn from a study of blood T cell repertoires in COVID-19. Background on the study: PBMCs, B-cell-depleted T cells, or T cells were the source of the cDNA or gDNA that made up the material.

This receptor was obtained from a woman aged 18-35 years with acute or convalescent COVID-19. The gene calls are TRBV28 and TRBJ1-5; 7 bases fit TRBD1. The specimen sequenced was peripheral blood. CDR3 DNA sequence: TGTGCCAGCAGGAACACAGGGGAAGGACTCCAGCCCCAGCATTTT. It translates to CASRNTGEGLQPQHF.